This T cell receptor beta chain is from a study of shared clonotypes between healthy human individuals (TCRdb year 2020). For the study in its entirety: The cohort comprised two women and a few men aged 18 to 49 years. Libraries were prepared and TCR repertoires were sequenced by different laboratories using diverse techniques, in order to increase sequencing depth and limit assay-specific biases. For each donor, CD4 naive and CD4 memory were each run on three plates, CD8 naive on two plates, and CD8 memory on one plate. Leukapheresis yielded between about 0.94 and 9 billion PBMCs per donor. To estimate repertoire size and how much clonotypes are shared between individuals, the study performed deep sequencing of blood TCR repertoires from five healthy adults.

As concerns this clone: What antigen it recognizes has not been identified. The junction departs from germline at one end; a sequencing error may be responsible.

Looking up the germline V gene yields CDR1 MDHEN and CDR2 SYDVKM. The CDR3, cysteine through phenylalanine, is 14 amino acids long. Only the CDR3 region is kept as DNA, spanning 42 bases read in frame from base 1. Using the deep immunoSEQ assay, TCR CDR3 regions were amplified from genomic DNA by multiplex PCR. Genomic DNA extracted from each cell subset was distributed evenly over all wells of several immunoSEQ 96-well plates, and each plate served as one replicate. For sorted subsets, each replicate PCR was loaded with approximately 0.2 ug genomic DNA, equivalent to 25,000 to 35,000 T cell genomes. The purified libraries were quantified using a Qubit 3.0 fluorometer, sized with a Bioanalyzer 2100, and then quantified again using the KAPA Library Quantification kit. A separate single-read 150-cycle Illumina NextSeq 550 flow cell was used to sequence each immunoSEQ 96-well plate. The published analysis was carried out like this. Because the immunoSEQ output held only junctional sequences and lacked quality scores, the filtering could not match the filtering applied to full-length reads. Sequences were annotated with PyIR, a Python wrapper for IgBLAST v1.9, using IMGT germline references to assign V/J genes and CDR3. Reads with weak V/J assignments (E-value above 1e-6), missing CDR3, stop codons, out-of-frame junctions, or ambiguous translated residues were removed. V3J clonotypes were defined as sequences sharing an identical inferred V gene, J gene, and CDR3 amino acid sequence. The percentage overlap between two repertoires was calculated by dividing the number of shared unique clonotypes by the size of the smaller repertoire. RTK rarefaction, the Chao1 estimator, and Recon v2.1 estimates of unobserved clonotypes were used to assess repertoire richness. Generation probabilities for all TCRbeta clonotypes obtained by the gDNA method from a few donors were computed using OLGA. Sourced from immuneACCESS, this table was stored by TCRdb with only in-frame sequences that have V and J called. A share of the clones is absent; for the studies checked, an unresolved V gene accounts for under half, and the remainder has no known explanation. V and J calls and clone size follow that table, whereas D and trimming were derived from the DNA. The sample contains 2 million to 2.5 million clones, around 90% of them found a single time. The biggest ten clones account for 0.37% of the sample.

Broader findings and caveats from the paper: Incomplete sequencing was indicated by rarefaction of sorted-subset datasets, despite the large sequencing depth. Estimated clonotype richness was generally larger for naive than for memory subsets. The genetic and exposure-history diversity represented was limited by the small number of donors. Sampling was restricted to blood, and TCR repertoires in tissue are likely to differ from TCR repertoires in blood. Compared with non-shared clonotypes, the clonotypes found in all four sorted-subset donors had higher generation probabilities. When four donors were compared, the shared fraction of clonotypes was about 5% for naive CD4, roughly 3.3% for naive CD8, about 2.5% for memory CD4, and under 0.5% for memory CD8. Based on pairwise subsampling, the degree of clonotype sharing among donors was expected to be affected by sequencing depth.

The donors were healthy, HIV-negative adults who had no recently reported acute infections or vaccinations. All donors were Caucasian adults living in Nashville, Tennessee, USA. CD4+ T cells were enriched through magnetic negative selection, after which naive cells were positively selected on CD45RA and the remaining negative fraction served as the memory subset. Blood was obtained by leukapheresis, after which PBMCs were separated by Ficoll-Histopaque density gradient centrifugation and cryopreserved in liquid nitrogen vapor phase. Analytical flow cytometry was used to check the purity and quantity of every magnetically sorted T cell population. Each sorted fraction had its genomic DNA isolated and then quantified by UV absorbance on a Nanodrop 2000c.

What was sequenced was naive CD4+ T cells from PBMCs. In the paper's terms, the cell subset or site label means: CD45RA+ positively selected. The receptor comes from a man aged 18 to 29 in good health. Some clones in this sample may be carry-over from other donors' samples. The rearranged segments are TRBV28 and TRBJ2-1; a weak D assignment points to TRBD2 (7 bases agree). The DNA sequence reads TGTGCCGGCAGATGGATCCGGGGGGCCCATGAGCAGTTCTTC. Its protein product is CAGRWIRGAHEQFF.